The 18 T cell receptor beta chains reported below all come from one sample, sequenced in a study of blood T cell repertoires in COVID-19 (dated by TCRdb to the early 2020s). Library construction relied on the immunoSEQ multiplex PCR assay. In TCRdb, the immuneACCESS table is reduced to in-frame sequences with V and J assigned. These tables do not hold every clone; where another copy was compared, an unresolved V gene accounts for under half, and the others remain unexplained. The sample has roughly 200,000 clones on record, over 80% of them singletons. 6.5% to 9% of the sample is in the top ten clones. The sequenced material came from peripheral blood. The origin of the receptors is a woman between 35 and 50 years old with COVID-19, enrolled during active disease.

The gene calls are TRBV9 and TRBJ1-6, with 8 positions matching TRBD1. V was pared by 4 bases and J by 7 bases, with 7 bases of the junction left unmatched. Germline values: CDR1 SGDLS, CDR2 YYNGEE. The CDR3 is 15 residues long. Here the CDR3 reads CASSRQGLQNSPLHF. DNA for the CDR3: TGTGCCAGCAGCCGACAGGGGCTTCAAAATTCACCCCTCCACTTT.

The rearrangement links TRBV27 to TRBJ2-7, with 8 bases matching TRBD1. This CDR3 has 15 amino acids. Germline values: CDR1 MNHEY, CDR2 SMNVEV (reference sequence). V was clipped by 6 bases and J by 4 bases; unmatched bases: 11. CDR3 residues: CASSQSPTGVYEQYF. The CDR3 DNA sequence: TGTGCCAGCAGCCAAAGCCCGACAGGGGTGTACGAGCAGTACTTC.

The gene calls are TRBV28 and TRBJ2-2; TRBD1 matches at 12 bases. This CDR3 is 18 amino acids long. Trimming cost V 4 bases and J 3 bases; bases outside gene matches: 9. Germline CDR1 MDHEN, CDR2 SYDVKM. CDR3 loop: CASSSSGTGGRYTGELFF. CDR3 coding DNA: TGTGCCAGCAGTTCCTCCGGGACAGGGGGCCGGTACACCGGGGAGCTGTTTTTT.

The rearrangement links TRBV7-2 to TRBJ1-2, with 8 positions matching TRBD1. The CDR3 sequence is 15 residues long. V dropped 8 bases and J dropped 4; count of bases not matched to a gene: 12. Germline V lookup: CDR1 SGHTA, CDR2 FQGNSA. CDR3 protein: CASLPGQGAPYGYTF. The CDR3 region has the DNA TGTGCCAGCCTCCCGGGTCAGGGGGCTCCCTATGGCTACACCTTC. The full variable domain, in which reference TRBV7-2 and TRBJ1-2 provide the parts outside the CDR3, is GAGVSQSPSNKVTEKGKDVELRCDPISGHTALYWYRQSLGQGLEFLIYFQGNSAPDKSGLPSDRFSAERTGGSVSTLTIQRTQQEDSAVYLCASLPGQGAPYGYTFGSGTRLTVV.

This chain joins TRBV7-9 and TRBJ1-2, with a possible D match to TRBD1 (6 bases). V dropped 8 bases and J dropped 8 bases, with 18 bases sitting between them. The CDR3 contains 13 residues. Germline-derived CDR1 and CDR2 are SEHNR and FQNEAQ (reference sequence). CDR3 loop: CASQKGGARGYTF. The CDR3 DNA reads TGTGCCAGCCAAAAAGGGGGGGCGCGAGGCTACACCTTC.

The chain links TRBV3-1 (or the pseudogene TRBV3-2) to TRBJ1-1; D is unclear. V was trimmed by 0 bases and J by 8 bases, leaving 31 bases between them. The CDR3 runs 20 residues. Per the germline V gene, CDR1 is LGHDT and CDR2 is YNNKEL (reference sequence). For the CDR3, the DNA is TGTGCCAGCAGCCAAGAGGGCTTTTTTTCCGGTGGGGTCGGGGTCGGGGAAGCTTTCTTT. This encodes CASSQEGFFSGGVGVGEAFF.

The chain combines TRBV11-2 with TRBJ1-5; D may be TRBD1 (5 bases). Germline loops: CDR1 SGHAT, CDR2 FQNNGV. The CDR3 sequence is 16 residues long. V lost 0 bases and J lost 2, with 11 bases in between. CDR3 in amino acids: CASSLEGGAGNQPQHF. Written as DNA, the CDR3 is TGTGCCAGCAGCTTAGAAGGAGGGGCGGGCAATCAGCCCCAGCATTTT.

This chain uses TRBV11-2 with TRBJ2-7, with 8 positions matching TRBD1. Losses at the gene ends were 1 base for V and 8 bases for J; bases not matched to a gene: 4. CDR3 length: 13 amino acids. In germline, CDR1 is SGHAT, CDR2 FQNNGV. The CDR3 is CASSLAARGQQYF. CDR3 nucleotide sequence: TGTGCCAGCAGCTTAGCGGCCAGGGGGCAGCAGTACTTC.

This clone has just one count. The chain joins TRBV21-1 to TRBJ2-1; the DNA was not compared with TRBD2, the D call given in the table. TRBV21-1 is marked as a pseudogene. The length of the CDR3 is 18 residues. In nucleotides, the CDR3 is TGTGCCAGCAGCAAAGTACCAAGCAGGAGGGAGGCCTACAATGAGCAGTTCTTC. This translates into CASSKVPSRREAYNEQFF.

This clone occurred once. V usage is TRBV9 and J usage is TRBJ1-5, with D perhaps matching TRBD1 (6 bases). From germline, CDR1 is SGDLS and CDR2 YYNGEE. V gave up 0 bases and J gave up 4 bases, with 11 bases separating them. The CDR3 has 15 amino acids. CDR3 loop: CASSVGGTPNQPQHF. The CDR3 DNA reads TGTGCCAGCAGCGTAGGTGGGACACCAAATCAGCCCCAGCATTTT.

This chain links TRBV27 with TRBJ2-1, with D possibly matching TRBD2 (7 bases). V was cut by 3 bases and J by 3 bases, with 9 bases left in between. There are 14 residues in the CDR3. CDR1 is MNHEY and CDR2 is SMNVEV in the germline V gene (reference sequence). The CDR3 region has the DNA TGTGCCAGCAGTTTGGGGGGGCTCTACAATGAGCAGTTCTTC. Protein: CASSLGGLYNEQFF.

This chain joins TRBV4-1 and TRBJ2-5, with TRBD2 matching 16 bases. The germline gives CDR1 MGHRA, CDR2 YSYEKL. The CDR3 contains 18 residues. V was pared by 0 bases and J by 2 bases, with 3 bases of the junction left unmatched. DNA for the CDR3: TGCGCCAGCAGCCAAGATTTGGGACTAGCGGGGGGGCAAGAGACCCAGTACTTC. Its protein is CASSQDLGLAGGQETQYF.

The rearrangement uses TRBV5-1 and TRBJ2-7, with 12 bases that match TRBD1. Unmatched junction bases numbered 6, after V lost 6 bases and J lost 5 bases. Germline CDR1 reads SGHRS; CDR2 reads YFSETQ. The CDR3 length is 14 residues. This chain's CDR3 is CASTAGTGGHEQYF. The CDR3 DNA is TGCGCCAGCACCGCCGGGACAGGGGGCCACGAGCAGTACTTC. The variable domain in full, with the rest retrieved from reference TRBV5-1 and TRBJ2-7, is KAGVTQTPRYLIKTRGQQVTLSCSPISGHRSVSWYQQTPGQGLQFLFEYFSETQRNKGNFPGRFSGRQFSNSRSEMNVSTLELGDSALYLCASTAGTGGHEQYFGPGTRLTVT.

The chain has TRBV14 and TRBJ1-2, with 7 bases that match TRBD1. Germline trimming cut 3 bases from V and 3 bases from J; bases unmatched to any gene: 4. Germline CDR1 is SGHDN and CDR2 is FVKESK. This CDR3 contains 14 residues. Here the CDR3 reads CASSQGQLDYGYTF. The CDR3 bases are TGTGCCAGCAGCCAGGGACAGCTTGACTATGGCTACACCTTC.

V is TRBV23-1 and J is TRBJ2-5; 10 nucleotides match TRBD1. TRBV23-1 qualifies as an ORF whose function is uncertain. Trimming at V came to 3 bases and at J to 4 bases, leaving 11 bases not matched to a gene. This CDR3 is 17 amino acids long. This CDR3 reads CASSQKDRGWVLETQYF. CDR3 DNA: TGCGCCAGCAGTCAGAAGGACAGGGGGTGGGTACTAGAGACCCAGTACTTC.

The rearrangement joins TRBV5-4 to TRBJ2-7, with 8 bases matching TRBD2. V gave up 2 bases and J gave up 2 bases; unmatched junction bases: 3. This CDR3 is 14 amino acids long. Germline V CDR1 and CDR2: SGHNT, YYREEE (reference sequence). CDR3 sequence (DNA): TGTGCCAGCAGCTTTAGCGGGGTCGCCTACGAGCAGTACTTC. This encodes CASSFSGVAYEQYF.

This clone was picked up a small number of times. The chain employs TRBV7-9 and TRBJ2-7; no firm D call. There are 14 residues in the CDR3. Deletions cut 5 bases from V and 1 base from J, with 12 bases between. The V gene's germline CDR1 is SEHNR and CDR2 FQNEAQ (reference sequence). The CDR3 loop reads CASSQGGVSYEQYF. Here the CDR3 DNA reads TGTGCCAGCAGCCAAGGTGGAGTATCCTACGAGCAGTACTTC.

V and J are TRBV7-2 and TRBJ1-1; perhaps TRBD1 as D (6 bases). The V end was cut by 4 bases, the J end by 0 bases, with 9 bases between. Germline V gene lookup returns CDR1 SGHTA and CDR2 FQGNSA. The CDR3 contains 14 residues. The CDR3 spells CASSSGGVNTEAFF. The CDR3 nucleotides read TGTGCCAGCAGCTCGGGGGGCGTGAACACTGAAGCTTTCTTT. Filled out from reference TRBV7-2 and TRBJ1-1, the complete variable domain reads GAGVSQSPSNKVTEKGKDVELRCDPISGHTALYWYRQSLGQGLEFLIYFQGNSAPDKSGLPSDRFSAERTGGSVSTLTIQRTQQEDSAVYLCASSSGGVNTEAFFGQGTRLTVV.